Below, one T cell receptor beta chain is given with its context. At one end, the junction sequence differs from germline, possibly due to a read error. These data come from a study of T cell changes during pregnancy in multiple sclerosis. CDR1 and CDR2 (germline): MNHNS, SASEGT. The length of the CDR3 is 15 residues. Repertoires were generated with immunoSEQ multiplex PCR, while TCRdb's copy carries only in-frame clones and drops some. The table lists 38,000 or so clones, 80% to 95% of them singletons, with more than 0.4% in the top ten. The clonotype originates from a female donor with multiple sclerosis, enrolled in a pregnancy study. The rearrangement uses TRBV6-1 and TRBJ2-5; 9 nucleotides line up with TRBD1. The sample here was CD4+ T cells from peripheral blood mononuclear cells, taken in the third trimester of pregnancy. The CDR3 nucleotides are TGTGCCAGCAGTAAGGGGACAGGGAAGACAGAGGCCCAGTACTTC. It is translated as CASSKGTGKTEAQYF.